Listed here are 3 T cell receptor beta chains from one sample, sequenced in a study of blood T cell repertoires in COVID-19. Profiling relied on immunoSEQ multiplex PCR, and the TCRdb table lists in-frame clones only, not all of them. The sample consists of some 200,000 clones, about 90% of them appearing once. Sequenced: peripheral blood. The receptors shown here come from a man aged 30 to 45 with acute or convalescent COVID-19.

The chain couples TRBV7-9 to TRBJ2-7; no clear D gene. This CDR3 has 14 amino acids. The germline CDR1 and CDR2 sequences are SEHNR and FQNEAQ (reference sequence). Trimming took 6 bases from V and 0 from J, leaving 12 bases between them. DNA for the CDR3: TGTGCCAGCAGACCCACAGAGAGCTCCTACGAGCAGTACTTC. This gives the protein CASRPTESSYEQYF.

The gene calls are TRBV5-1 and TRBJ2-3; D is unclear. Trimming took off 0 bases at V and 4 bases at J, with 6 bases between the two ends. CDR1 is SGHRS, CDR2 YFSETQ, per germline. The CDR3 sequence is 13 residues long. The CDR3 DNA is TGCGCCAGCAGCTTGGCGACTTCAGATACGCAGTATTTT. Protein product: CASSLATSDTQYF.

The sample holds one count of this clone. The J gene is TRBJ1-4, the V gene TRBV6-1; D remains ambiguous. Trimming shortened V by 3 bases and J by 0 bases, and 11 bases separated the two germline ends. The germline V gene encodes CDR1 MNHNS and CDR2 SASEGT. This CDR3 has 16 residues. DNA for the CDR3: TGTGCCAGCAGTGAGTACCGAACTGCAACTAATGAAAAACTGTTTTTT. It is translated as CASSEYRTATNEKLFF.